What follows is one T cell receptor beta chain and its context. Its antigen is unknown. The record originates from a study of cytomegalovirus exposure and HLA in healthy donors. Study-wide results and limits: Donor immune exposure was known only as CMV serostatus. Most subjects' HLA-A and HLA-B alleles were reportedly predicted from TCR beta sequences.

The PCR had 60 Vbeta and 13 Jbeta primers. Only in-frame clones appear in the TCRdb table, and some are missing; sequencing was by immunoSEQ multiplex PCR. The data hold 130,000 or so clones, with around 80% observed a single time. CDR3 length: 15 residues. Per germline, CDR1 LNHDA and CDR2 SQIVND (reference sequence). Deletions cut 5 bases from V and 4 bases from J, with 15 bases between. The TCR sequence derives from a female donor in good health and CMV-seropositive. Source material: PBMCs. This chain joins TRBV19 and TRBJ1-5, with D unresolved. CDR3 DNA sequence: TGTGCCAGTAGTTCAGCAGTAGCCCATAATCAGCCCCAGCATTTT. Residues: CASSSAVAHNQPQHF.